One sample yielded the 27 T cell receptor beta chains listed below, sequenced in a study of blood T cell repertoires in COVID-19. Measured with immunoSEQ multiplex PCR; TCRdb has only the in-frame clones, and not every one. The data contain 40,000 to 50,000 clones, around 86% of them seen just once; the ten biggest clones take up 20% to 25%. Sequenced: peripheral blood. These receptors all stem from a man between 45 and 60 years old with active COVID-19.

The chain joins TRBV7-2 to TRBJ2-3; maybe TRBD2 (6 bases). Trimming pared 5 bases from V and 1 base from J, leaving 13 bases between. CDR3 length equals 15 residues. The germline gives CDR1 SGHTA, CDR2 FQGNSA. In DNA, the CDR3 is TGTGCCAGCAGCCCACCGGGACTTGGCACAGATACGCAGTATTTT. Protein: CASSPPGLGTDTQYF. Combining the CDR3 with reference TRBV7-2 and TRBJ2-3 gives the whole variable domain GAGVSQSPSNKVTEKGKDVELRCDPISGHTALYWYRQSLGQGLEFLIYFQGNSAPDKSGLPSDRFSAERTGGSVSTLTIQRTQQEDSAVYLCASSPPGLGTDTQYFGPGTRLTVL.

The rearrangement joins TRBV6-2 or TRBV6-3 to TRBJ2-7, with D possibly TRBD1 on 6 matching bases. Germline CDR1 reads MNHEY; CDR2 reads SVGEGT. Trimming pared 2 bases from V and 0 bases from J, leaving 14 bases between. The CDR3 spans 16 residues. The CDR3 spells CASSYRDRQASYEQYF. CDR3 in DNA: TGTGCCAGCAGTTACCGAGATAGACAGGCCTCCTACGAGCAGTACTTC.

This clone was detected only once. The V call is TRBV5-5, the J call TRBJ1-2; D perhaps matches TRBD1 (5 bases). CDR1 is SGHKS and CDR2 is YYEKEE in the germline V gene (reference sequence). V dropped 0 bases and J dropped 0 bases, with 9 bases sitting between them. This CDR3 contains 15 residues. CDR3 sequence (DNA): TGTGCCAGCAGCTTGGTACAGGCGCCTAACTATGGCTACACCTTC. Its protein product is CASSLVQAPNYGYTF.

This chain links TRBV5-1 with TRBJ1-6, with unresolved D. Trimming pared 4 bases from V and 4 bases from J, leaving 12 bases between. The CDR3 runs 15 residues. The germline gives CDR1 SGHRS, CDR2 YFSETQ. The CDR3, as DNA: TGCGCCAGCAGCCCCGGCCCCGGGTATAATTCACCCCTCCACTTT. Its protein is CASSPGPGYNSPLHF.

The chain links TRBV20-1 to TRBJ1-1; D is undetermined. The length of the CDR3 is 10 residues. CDR1 is DFQATT and CDR2 is SNEGSKA in the germline V gene (reference sequence). Deletions cut 6 bases from V and 9 bases from J, with 11 bases between. In DNA, the CDR3 is TGCAGTGCCAGCCGGGTCCAAGCTTTCTTT. This encodes CSASRVQAFF.

This clone was detected once. The J gene is TRBJ1-6, the V gene TRBV6-4, with 9 bases fitting TRBD1. Losses at the gene ends were 10 bases for V and 7 bases for J; bases not matched to a gene: 8. The V gene's germline CDR1 is MRHNA and CDR2 SNTAGT. This CDR3 comprises 14 residues. The CDR3 loop reads CATNPGTGNSPLHF. Here the CDR3 DNA reads TGTGCCACCAACCCCGGGACAGGGAATTCACCCCTCCACTTT.

This chain joins TRBV19 and TRBJ2-3; D perhaps matches TRBD1 (5 bases). Deletions cut 7 bases from V and 4 bases from J, with 12 bases between. CDR1 is LNHDA and CDR2 is SQIVND in the germline V gene (reference sequence). The CDR3 has 13 amino acids. CDR3 nucleotides: TGTGCCAGTAAAGAGCAGGGCCCAGATACGCAGTATTTT. Translation: CASKEQGPDTQYF.

V usage is TRBV6-2 or TRBV6-3 and J usage is TRBJ2-1; TRBD2 agrees at 13 bases. The CDR3 spans 16 residues. The J segment lost 4 bases and the V segment lost 1 base, leaving 1 base of the junction unmatched. Per the germline V gene, CDR1 is MNHEY and CDR2 is SVGEGT. CDR3 nucleotides: TGTGCCAGCAGTTACTTGACTAGCGGGAGGTACAATGAGCAGTTCTTC. Amino acid sequence: CASSYLTSGRYNEQFF.

V is TRBV28 and J is TRBJ1-2, with D possibly being TRBD1 (6 bases). Germline CDR1 reads MDHEN; CDR2 reads SYDVKM. This CDR3 is built from 12 residues. Trimming stripped 8 bases from V and 4 bases from J, with 11 bases between. In DNA, the CDR3 is TGTGCCAGCGCGGACAGTACCTATGGCTACACCTTC. Translated, it gives CASADSTYGYTF.

This clone has only one observation. The chain joins TRBV3-1 (or the pseudogene TRBV3-2) to TRBJ2-5, with 8 nucleotides matching TRBD1. V gave up 1 base and J gave up 9 bases; unmatched junction bases: 13. The CDR3 covers 16 residues. Germline V gene lookup returns CDR1 LGHDT and CDR2 YNNKEL (reference sequence). CDR3 residues: CASSQAPDRVGTAQYF. As DNA, the CDR3 is TGTGCCAGCAGCCAAGCCCCGGACAGGGTTGGAACGGCCCAGTACTTC.

The rearrangement uses TRBV11-2 and TRBJ2-5, with TRBD1 identical over 8 bases. Per germline, CDR1 SGHAT and CDR2 FQNNGV. CDR3 length: 14 residues. The V segment lost 4 bases and the J segment 3 bases; nucleotides outside the gene matches: 4. The chain's CDR3 is CASSSVDREETQYF. CDR3 sequence (DNA): TGTGCCAGCAGCTCCGTGGACAGGGAAGAGACCCAGTACTTC.

The V call is TRBV27, the J call TRBJ1-2, with a weak D call TRBD1 (5 bases). There are 13 residues in the CDR3. Trimming left V 6 bases short and J 6 bases short, with 14 bases between. Germline V lookup: CDR1 MNHEY, CDR2 SMNVEV (reference sequence). CDR3 in amino acids: CASSHGQGHGYTF. For the CDR3, the DNA is TGTGCCAGCAGCCATGGGCAGGGTCATGGCTACACCTTC.

This rearrangement joins TRBV4-2 to TRBJ2-7, with a weak D call TRBD1 (6 bases). There are 14 residues in the CDR3. Trimming removed 0 bases at V and 6 bases at J, with 12 bases between. Looked up from germline, CDR1 is LGHNA and CDR2 is YNFKEQ. The CDR3 region has the DNA TGTGCCAGCAGCCAAGAGTGGCAGGGGAGCGAGCAGTACTTC. This codes for CASSQEWQGSEQYF.

The rearrangement joins TRBV4-3 to TRBJ2-7, with D tentatively TRBD1 (5 bases). Trimming stripped 0 bases from V and 1 base from J, with 7 bases between. There are 14 residues in the CDR3. Germline CDR1 is LGHNA and CDR2 is YSLEER. CDR3 amino acids: CASSQDAGSYEQYF. The CDR3 DNA is TGCGCCAGCAGCCAAGATGCAGGGTCCTACGAGCAGTACTTC.

This clone is medium-sized (0.01 to 0.1%) in the sample. V and J are TRBV28 and TRBJ1-6; 9 nucleotides match TRBD1. CDR3 length equals 14 residues. Germline CDR1 reads MDHEN; CDR2 reads SYDVKM. J gave up 8 bases and V 3 bases, and 2 bases lay outside the gene matches. The DNA for the CDR3 is TGTGCCAGCAGTTTGGGGACAGGGTATTCACCCCTCCACTTT. Translated, it gives CASSLGTGYSPLHF.

This chain joins TRBV5-4 and TRBJ1-2, with 10 positions matching TRBD1. CDR3 length: 13 residues. Germline V gene data show CDR1 as SGHNT and CDR2 as YYREEE (reference sequence). J lost 5 bases, V lost 4 bases, and 2 bases had no gene match. CDR3 bases: TGTGCCAGCAGCGGGGACAGGGGATATGGCTACACCTTC. It yields the protein CASSGDRGYGYTF.

The chain carries TRBV29-1 and TRBJ1-1, with TRBD1 matching over 7 bases. CDR1 and CDR2 (germline): SQVTM, ANQGSEA. V was pared by 6 bases and J by 5 bases, with 3 bases of the junction left unmatched. The CDR3 has 11 amino acids. In DNA, the CDR3 is TGCAGCGTGAGACAGGGTACTGAAGCTTTCTTT. Its protein product is CSVRQGTEAFF.

The gene calls are TRBV19 and TRBJ2-5; 14 positions agree with TRBD2. Trimming removed 0 bases from V and 4 bases from J; junction bases left unmatched: 7. Germline CDR1 reads LNHDA; CDR2 reads SQIVND (reference sequence). The CDR3 is made up of 18 amino acids. For the CDR3, the DNA is TGTGCCAGTAGTATAGATAGGGGGACTAGCGGGAGAAGAGAGACCCAGTACTTC. Translated: CASSIDRGTSGRRETQYF.

The gene calls are TRBV5-4 and TRBJ2-3, with D tentatively TRBD1 (6 bases). Trimming cost V 3 bases and J 4 bases, with 6 bases left between them. The germline V gene has CDR1 SGHNT and CDR2 YYREEE (reference sequence). This CDR3 is 12 amino acids long. The CDR3 is CASSSGADTQYF. The CDR3 DNA reads as TGTGCCAGCAGCTCAGGGGCAGATACGCAGTATTTT. Full variable domain (outside the CDR3, taken from reference TRBV5-4 and TRBJ2-3): ETGVTQSPTHLIKTRGQQVTLRCSSQSGHNTVSWYQQALGQGPQFIFQYYREEENGRGNFPPRFSGLQFPNYSSELNVNALELDDSALYLCASSSGADTQYFGPGTRLTVL.

J is TRBJ2-3 and V is TRBV18; 10 bases fit TRBD1. The CDR3 totals 17 residues. CDR1 is KGHSH, CDR2 LQKENI, per germline. The junction had 9 bases not matched to a gene; V was cut back by 2 bases and J by 4 bases. CDR3 nucleotide sequence: TGTGCCAGCTCACCATCTTGGACAGGGGGGAGTGCAGATACGCAGTATTTT. Its protein product is CASSPSWTGGSADTQYF.

V is TRBV11-2 and J is TRBJ1-2; weak D call: TRBD1 (5 bases). The CDR3 is 14 amino acids. Trimming stripped 5 bases from V and 4 bases from J, with 14 bases between. Germline-derived CDR1 and CDR2 are SGHAT and FQNNGV. CDR3 DNA: TGTGCCAGCAGCCCCACCGACAGTGCCTATGGCTACACCTTC. Amino acids: CASSPTDSAYGYTF.

As to this clone: Because the CDR3's place on the DNA is in doubt, the DNA is left out and the CDR3 is given as listed by TCRdb. The chain is built from TRBV5-5 and TRBJ1-2; TRBD1 reflects the table's D call only, with no check against the DNA. The germline V gene has CDR1 SGHKS and CDR2 YYEKEE (reference sequence). The CDR3 length equals 15 residues, ends included. The CDR3: CASSFEGAFGNGYTF.

The gene calls are TRBV2 and TRBJ2-5; D is unclear. From germline, CDR1 is SNHLY and CDR2 FYNNEI. V was cut by 4 bases and J by 5 bases, with 14 bases left in between. The CDR3 is made up of 14 amino acids. The DNA of the CDR3 is TGTGCCAGCAGTGGGGCCAGTTCAAGTGAGACCCAGTACTTC. It specifies CASSGASSSETQYF. Drawing the rest from reference TRBV2 and TRBJ2-5, the complete variable domain is EPEVTQTPSHQVTQMGQEVILRCVPISNHLYFYWYRQILGQKVEFLVSFYNNEISEKSEIFDDQFSVERPDGSNFTLKIRSTKLEDSAMYFCASSGASSSETQYFGPGTRLLVL.

The chain employs TRBV27 and TRBJ2-3; 14 nucleotides match TRBD2. J lost 5 bases, V lost 5 bases, and 6 bases had no gene match. The germline V gene has CDR1 MNHEY and CDR2 SMNVEV (reference sequence). CDR3 length: 16 amino acids. The CDR3 nucleotides read TGTGCCAGCAGTCCGGGACTAGCGGGAGTCAGAGATACGCAGTATTTT. Translation: CASSPGLAGVRDTQYF.

This clone has just one count. The chain has TRBV10-2 and TRBJ2-3, with 10 bases identical to TRBD2. The CDR3 runs to 17 residues. V was pared by 10 bases and J by 5 bases, with 18 bases of the junction left unmatched. The V gene's germline CDR1 is WSHSY and CDR2 SAAADI. In nucleotides, the CDR3 is TGCGCCACCTTCAATGTGGATTGGACTAGCGGTATAGATACGCAGTATTTT. Translating it yields CATFNVDWTSGIDTQYF.

This chain uses TRBV2 with TRBJ1-1; D call uncertain. Germline CDR1 reads SNHLY; CDR2 reads FYNNEI. This CDR3 has 14 residues. Trimming took 6 bases from V and 0 from J, leaving 11 bases between them. The CDR3 region has the DNA TGTGCCAGCAGCCGAGGTATGATGAACACTGAAGCTTTCTTT. Translation gives CASSRGMMNTEAFF. The full variable domain, its missing parts supplied by reference TRBV2 and TRBJ1-1, is EPEVTQTPSHQVTQMGQEVILRCVPISNHLYFYWYRQILGQKVEFLVSFYNNEISEKSEIFDDQFSVERPDGSNFTLKIRSTKLEDSAMYFCASSRGMMNTEAFFGQGTRLTVV.

The chain couples TRBV9 to TRBJ2-3; maybe TRBD2 (6 bases). Trimming stripped 3 bases from V and 2 bases from J, with 19 bases between. The CDR3 covers 17 residues. Germline V lookup: CDR1 SGDLS, CDR2 YYNGEE. CDR3 nucleotide sequence: TGTGCCAGCAGCGCCGGGATGGGGACTGCCAACACAGATACGCAGTATTTT. Its protein product is CASSAGMGTANTDTQYF.